One sample yielded the 10 T cell receptor beta chains listed below, sequenced in a study of T cell responses to AZD1222 COVID-19 vaccine. Generated by immunoSEQ multiplex PCR, the TCRdb table keeps only in-frame clones and is missing some. The sample records around 140,000 clones, 90% being singletons. The material sequenced was peripheral blood, taken on day 0 of AZD1222 vaccination. These receptors all stem from an adult in good health.

V and J are TRBV19 and TRBJ2-2; D gene uncertain. Germline V gives CDR1 LNHDA, CDR2 SQIVND (reference sequence). Trimming removed 3 bases from V and 1 base from J, with 3 bases in between. The CDR3 runs to 13 residues. The CDR3: CASSIQNTGELFF. The DNA of the CDR3 is TGTGCCAGTAGTATTCAGAACACCGGGGAGCTGTTTTTT.

This clone has just one count. The chain combines TRBV18 with TRBJ1-3; D remains ambiguous. CDR1 and CDR2 (germline): KGHSH, LQKENI. V gave up 0 bases and J gave up 2 bases, with 11 bases separating them. The CDR3 is 16 residues long. This CDR3 is CASSPPVGGTGNTIYF. CDR3 bases: TGTGCCAGCTCACCACCGGTCGGAGGCACTGGAAACACCATATATTTT.

The V call is TRBV15, the J call TRBJ1-2, with D hard to call. This CDR3 contains 14 residues. Trimming pared 0 bases from V and 7 bases from J, leaving 12 bases between. The germline CDR1 and CDR2 sequences are LNHNV and YYDKDF (reference sequence). The DNA of the CDR3 is TGTGCCACCAGCAGAGACACCACACGGGGTGGCTACACCTTC. It specifies CATSRDTTRGGYTF. The full variable domain, in which reference TRBV15 and TRBJ1-2 provide the parts outside the CDR3, is DAMVIQNPRYQVTQFGKPVTLSCSQTLNHNVMYWYQQKSSQAPKLLFHYYDKDFNNEADTPDNFQSRRPNTSFCFLDIRSPGLGDTAMYLCATSRDTTRGGYTFGSGTRLTVV.

This clone showed up just once. The gene calls are TRBV5-1 and TRBJ1-4; no clear D. The CDR3 is 15 residues long. The germline V gene encodes CDR1 SGHRS and CDR2 YFSETQ. V gave up 2 bases and J gave up 8 bases, with 16 bases separating them. The DNA of the CDR3 is TGCGCCAGCAGCTTCCGAGGAGGCTCCGGGGAAAAACTGTTTTTT. It specifies CASSFRGGSGEKLFF.

The chain carries TRBV12-3 or TRBV12-4 and TRBJ1-5; maybe TRBD1 (5 bases). The CDR3 has 11 amino acids. The V gene lost 4 bases and the J gene lost 7 bases, with 5 bases spanning the gap. CDR3 nucleotides: TGTGCCAGCAGTTCAGGGCAGCCCCAGCATTTT. Protein sequence: CASSSGQPQHF.

The chain is built from TRBV7-2 and TRBJ2-5; 9 bases fit TRBD2. The CDR3 sequence is 14 residues long. With 4 bases clipped from V and 5 bases from J, the junction kept 5 bases outside the gene matches. The germline V gene encodes CDR1 SGHTA and CDR2 FQGNSA. CDR3 region: CASSSSGAMETQYF. CDR3 DNA sequence: TGTGCCAGCAGCTCTAGCGGGGCCATGGAGACCCAGTACTTC.

The chain couples TRBV6-1 to TRBJ1-2, with a possible D match to TRBD1 (5 bases). V gave up 2 bases and J gave up 9 bases, with 13 bases separating them. Germline V gene sequence: CDR1 MNHNS, CDR2 SASEGT. This CDR3 region has 13 residues. CDR3 coding DNA: TGTGCCAGCAGTGAATCAGGGACTTTTAGCTACACCTTC. Its protein is CASSESGTFSYTF.

There are a few counts of this clone. The V call is TRBV6-2 or TRBV6-3, the J call TRBJ2-5; D is possibly TRBD2 (5 bases). Trimming took off 5 bases at V and 4 bases at J, with 11 bases between the two ends. The CDR3 has 13 residues. The germline V gene has CDR1 MNHEY and CDR2 SVGEGT. CDR3 in DNA: TGTGCCAGCAGTGGGAGCCTCCCAGAGACCCAGTACTTC. This sequence encodes CASSGSLPETQYF.

The chain links TRBV12-3 or TRBV12-4 to TRBJ2-7; 7 bases are a match to TRBD1. Trimming took 4 bases from V and 2 from J; bases not matched to a gene: 2. The CDR3 totals 13 residues. The chain's CDR3 is CASSSGQPYEQYF. CDR3 sequence (DNA): TGTGCCAGCAGTTCGGGACAGCCCTACGAGCAGTACTTC.

The genes are TRBV10-2 and TRBJ1-5, with D unclear. This CDR3 is built from 14 residues. CDR1 and CDR2 from the germline V gene are WSHSY and SAAADI. With 5 bases removed from V and 6 bases from J, the gap between germline ends came to 14 bases. The CDR3 reads CASSWTGSGQPQHF. The CDR3 DNA reads as TGCGCCAGCAGTTGGACGGGCTCCGGTCAGCCCCAGCATTTT.